This entry describes one T cell receptor (beta chain). This entry belongs to a study of blood T cell repertoires in COVID-19. The CDR3 has 17 amino acids. V lost 5 bases, J lost 7 bases, and 21 bases lay in between. The germline CDR1 and CDR2 sequences are MDHEN and SYDVKM. This table comes from immunoSEQ multiplex PCR, and its TCRdb copy is limited to in-frame clones, with some not included. The sample carries approximately 45,000 clones, approximately 87% recorded once. Specimen: peripheral blood. This chain joins TRBV28 and TRBJ1-6; maybe TRBD1 (5 bases). This TCR was recovered from a woman aged 80 or over with COVID-19, enrolled during active disease. The CDR3 DNA is TGTGCCAGCAGTCCTTCGGGGGAACCTCGCCAGAATTCACCCCTCCACTTT. Protein: CASSPSGEPRQNSPLHF.